The text below deals with one TCR beta chain. Its antigen is still unknown. There are no base qualities to consult, and no much larger clone falls within one base. This sample stems from a study of T cell responses to AZD1222 COVID-19 vaccine (dated by TCRdb to about 2021). Regarding the research as a whole: A total of 233 trial participants underwent TCR sequencing, of whom 200 to 220 had received two doses of AZD1222 and around 25 had received two doses of the MenACWY control vaccine. Trial participants were enrolled by age into 18-55, 56-69 and 70-plus year subgroups, with roughly 160, 29 and 62 TCR-sequenced participants respectively.

The CDR3 regions of human TCRbeta chains were subjected to immunosequencing. The published analysis was carried out like this. Repertoire TCRs were checked for matches against a reference library of SARS-CoV-2-specific TCRs that had been generated using the MIRA antigen-specificity platform. Breadth meant the fraction of unique TCRs that were SARS-CoV-2-associated, whereas depth meant the fraction of total T cells that were SARS-CoV-2-associated. Using the MIRA data, each spike-specific TCR was assigned both to the spike region to which the TCR was reactive and to a CD4 or CD8 class. Log10-transformed breadth and depth values were compared by one-way ANOVA with Sidak's multiple comparisons tests. TCRdb holds this immuneACCESS table with in-frame rearrangements only. Some clones are missing; in checked studies, unresolved V genes explain under half, and the rest has no known cause. V, J and clone size are those of that table, while D and trimming were read from the DNA. The sample records about 130,000 clones, around 90% of which are singletons. Jointly, the top ten make up 4.5% to 7% of the sample.

Summary of the overall study and its limitations: The vaccine-associated CD4 TCRs covered the entire spike protein, and the dominant responses fell in regions 160-218 and 743-854. Most participants were white British and females outnumbered males, and the authors suggested that clonal diversity may have been underestimated. After two AZD1222 doses, both the breadth and the depth of spike-specific TCRs were significantly higher than at day 0 and than in MenACWY recipients. Epitopes outside the regions mutated in the B.1.351 and B.1.1.7 variants were reportedly recognized by nearly half of the unique spike-specific TCRs. Conclusions about previously exposed vaccinees were limited because only a handful of AZD1222 recipients were SARS-CoV-2 seropositive at baseline. Because no day 14 peak-response samples were available, repertoires were characterized only after the peak T cell response. The 56-69-year group was small, and its depth increase did not reach significance, likely because of low power.

Explained via the paper, the time point label denotes: about 28 days (+/-7) after the second vaccine dose. AZD1222 recipients given second doses at about 4 weeks or at about 12 weeks were pooled, since spike-specific TCR depth and breadth were not found to differ between the two schedules. Samples from vaccinated people were obtained from the UK trials COV001 and COV002, which included a single-blind randomized controlled phase 2/3 trial of AZD1222 (ChAdOx1 nCoV-19) in healthy adults. For TCRbeta chain sequencing, PBMC samples from trial participants were taken at day 0 and at day 28 after the second dose. CDR1 and CDR2 are read off the germline V gene (reference sequence) as SEHNR and FQNEAQ. The CDR3 spans 14 residues, from the cysteine through the phenylalanine. The retained sequence is limited to the CDR3, 42 bases, with the frame set at the first base. Cut back by 5 bases and 4 bases, the V and J ends lie 14 bases apart.

The sequences come from peripheral blood, collected 28 days after the second AZD1222 dose. This chain joins TRBV7-9 to TRBJ2-5; the D gene is unclear. The receptor was derived from an adult who received the AZD1222 COVID-19 vaccine. CDR3 region: CASSPAGARETQYF. The sequence in DNA is TGTGCCAGCAGCCCCGCTGGAGCCCGAGAGACCCAGTACTTC.